This T cell receptor (beta chain) came from a study of T cells in localized non-small cell lung cancer. Repertoires were generated with immunoSEQ multiplex PCR, while TCRdb's copy carries only in-frame clones and drops some. The table has tens of thousands of clones, 94% seen once. Specimen: peripheral blood, collected before any cancer treatment. The receptor was derived from a woman aged 35 to 70 with stage I lung adenocarcinoma.

In DNA, the CDR3 is TGTGCCAGCAGCGCAAGACTAGCGGCTAGCACAGATACGCAGTATTTT. Protein sequence: CASSARLAASTDTQYF. This rearrangement joins TRBV11-3 to TRBJ2-3; 9 bases map to TRBD2. Looked up from germline, CDR1 is SGHNT and CDR2 is YENEEA. The CDR3 sequence is 16 residues long. Trimming removed 5 bases from V and 0 bases from J; junction bases left unmatched: 6.